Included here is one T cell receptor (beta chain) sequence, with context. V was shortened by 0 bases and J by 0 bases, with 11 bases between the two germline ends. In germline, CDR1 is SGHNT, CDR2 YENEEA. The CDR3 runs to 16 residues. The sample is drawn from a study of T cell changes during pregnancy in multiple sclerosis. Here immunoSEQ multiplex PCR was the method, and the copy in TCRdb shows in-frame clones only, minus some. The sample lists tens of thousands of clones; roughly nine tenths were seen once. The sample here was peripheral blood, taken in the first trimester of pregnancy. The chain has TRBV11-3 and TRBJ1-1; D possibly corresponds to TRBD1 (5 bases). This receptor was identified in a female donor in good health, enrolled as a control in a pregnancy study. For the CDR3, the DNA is TGTGCCAGCAGCTTAGATGTAGGGGAACTGAACACTGAAGCTTTCTTT. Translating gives CASSLDVGELNTEAFF.